The 2 T cell receptor beta chains given below trace back to one sample, sequenced in a study of shared clonotypes between healthy human individuals. Some clones are missing from TCRdb's copy, which holds only in-frame ones; the method was immunoSEQ multiplex PCR. This sample has approximately 640,000 clones, with about nine tenths found just once. Sequencing input: memory CD8+ T cells from PBMCs. Documented subset: CD45RO+ cells pooled with CCR7-negative TemRA cells. The receptors were gathered from a man between 18 and 29 years old in good health. Some clones in this sample may be carry-over from other donors' samples.

The chain couples TRBV2 to TRBJ2-7; D call uncertain. This CDR3 comprises 17 residues. The germline gives CDR1 SNHLY, CDR2 FYNNEI. V was pared by 2 bases and J by 1 base, with 18 bases between. The CDR3 protein is CASSETLAERFSYEQYF. DNA for the CDR3: TGTGCCAGCAGTGAAACTCTCGCGGAAAGGTTTTCCTACGAGCAGTACTTC.

V and J are TRBV27 and TRBJ2-7, with 9 bases that match TRBD1. This CDR3 has 15 residues. The V segment lost 2 bases and the J segment 3 bases; nucleotides outside the gene matches: 5. Per the germline V gene, CDR1 is MNHEY and CDR2 is SMNVEV (reference sequence). This chain's CDR3 is CASSLRGTGYYEQYF. The CDR3 coding sequence is TGTGCCAGCAGTTTAAGAGGGACAGGGTACTACGAGCAGTACTTC.